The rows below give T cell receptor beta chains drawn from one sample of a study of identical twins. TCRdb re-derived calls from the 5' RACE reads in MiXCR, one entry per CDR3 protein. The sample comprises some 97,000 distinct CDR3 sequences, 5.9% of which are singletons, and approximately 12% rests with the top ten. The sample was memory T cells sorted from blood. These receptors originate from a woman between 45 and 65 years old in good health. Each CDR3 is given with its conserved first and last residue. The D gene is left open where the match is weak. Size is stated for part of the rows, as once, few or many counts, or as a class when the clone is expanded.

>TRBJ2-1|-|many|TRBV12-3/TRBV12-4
CASSSAASNEQFF
TGTGCCAGCAGTAGCGCTGCAAGCAATGAGCAGTTCTTC
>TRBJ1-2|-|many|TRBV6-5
CASSTPAESGYGYTF
TGTGCCAGCAGTACCCCCGCAGAGTCCGGATATGGCTACACCTTC
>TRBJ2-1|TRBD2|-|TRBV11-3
CASSLDLGLAGGSYNEQFF
TGTGCCAGCAGCTTAGATCTTGGACTAGCGGGAGGGTCCTACAATGAGCAGTTCTTC
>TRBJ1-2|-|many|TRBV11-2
CASSLAAPNYGYTF
TGTGCCAGCAGCTTAGCGGCACCCAACTATGGCTACACCTTC
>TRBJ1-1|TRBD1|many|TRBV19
CASSIILGTANTEAFF
TGTGCCAGTAGTATCATTCTCGGGACAGCGAACACTGAAGCTTTCTTT
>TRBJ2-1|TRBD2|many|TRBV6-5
CASSMTSGPYNEQFF
TGTGCCAGCAGTATGACTAGCGGGCCTTACAATGAGCAGTTCTTC
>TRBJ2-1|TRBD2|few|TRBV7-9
CASSSSGARSYNEQFF
TGTGCCAGCAGCTCTAGCGGGGCCCGCTCCTACAATGAGCAGTTCTTC
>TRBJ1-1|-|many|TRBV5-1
CASSPNTVNTEAFF
TGCGCCAGCAGCCCCAACACAGTGAACACTGAAGCTTTCTTT
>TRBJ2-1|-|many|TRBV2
CASSTERAYEQFF
TGTGCCAGCAGTACAGAGCGAGCGTATGAGCAGTTCTTC
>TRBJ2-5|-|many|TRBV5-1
CASSDRLGIETQYF
TGCGCCAGCAGCGACAGACTTGGCATAGAGACCCAGTACTTC
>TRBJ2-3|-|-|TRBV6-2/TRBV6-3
CASSTITDTQYF
TGTGCCAGCAGTACAATAACAGATACGCAGTATTTT
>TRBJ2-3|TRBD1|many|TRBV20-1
CSAPTGAGFTDTQYF
TGCAGTGCACCCACAGGGGCAGGGTTCACAGATACGCAGTATTTT
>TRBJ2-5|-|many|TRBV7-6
CASSPEGRLQETQYF
TGTGCCAGCAGCCCGGAGGGACGGCTCCAAGAGACCCAGTACTTC
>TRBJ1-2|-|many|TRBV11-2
CASSLEEGGYTF
TGTGCCAGCAGCTTAGAGGAGGGTGGCTACACCTTC
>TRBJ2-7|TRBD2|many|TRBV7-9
CASRGGNSYEQYF
TGTGCCAGCCGCGGGGGTAACTCCTACGAGCAGTACTTC
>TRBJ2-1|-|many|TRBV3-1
CASSRAVGLSYNEQFF
TGTGCCAGCAGCCGAGCGGTGGGGCTCTCCTACAATGAGCAGTTCTTC
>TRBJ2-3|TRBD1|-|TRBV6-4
CASSEGTGGVDTQYF
TGTGCCAGCAGTGAGGGGACAGGGGGCGTAGATACGCAGTATTTT
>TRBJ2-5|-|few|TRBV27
CASSLSGTRYNHKETQYF
TGTGCCAGCAGTTTATCTGGTACTAGATATAATCACAAAGAGACCCAGTACTTC
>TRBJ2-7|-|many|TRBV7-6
CASSLTKGREQYF
TGTGCCAGCAGTCTTACGAAGGGTCGCGAGCAGTACTTC
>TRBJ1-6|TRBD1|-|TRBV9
CASSVGQRGDSPLHF
TGTGCCAGCAGCGTGGGACAGCGAGGCGATTCACCCCTCCACTTT
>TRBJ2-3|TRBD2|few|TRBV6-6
CASSYSMTSGSGNTQYF
TGTGCCAGCAGTTACTCGATGACTAGCGGGAGCGGGAATACGCAGTATTTT
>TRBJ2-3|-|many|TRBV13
CASSFLGTDTQYF
TGTGCCAGCAGCTTCTTAGGCACAGATACGCAGTATTTT
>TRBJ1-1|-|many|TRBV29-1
CSGSPGQSNTEAFF
TGCAGCGGGTCGCCTGGACAGTCGAACACTGAAGCTTTCTTT
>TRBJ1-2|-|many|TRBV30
CAWREVYGYTF
TGTGCCTGGAGGGAGGTCTATGGCTACACCTTC
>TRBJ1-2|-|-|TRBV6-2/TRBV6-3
CASTNRQALNYGYTF
TGTGCCAGCACCAACCGACAGGCTCTTAACTATGGCTACACCTTC
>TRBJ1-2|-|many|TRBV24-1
CATSGRDLEGYTF
TGTGCCACCAGTGGGCGGGACCTAGAGGGCTACACCTTC
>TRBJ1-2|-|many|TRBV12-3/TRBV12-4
CASSAGNMVGYTF
TGTGCCAGCAGTGCTGGAAATATGGTCGGCTACACCTTC
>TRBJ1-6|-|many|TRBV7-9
CASSLAAPDNSPLHF
TGTGCCAGCAGCTTAGCGGCGCCCGATAATTCACCCCTCCACTTT
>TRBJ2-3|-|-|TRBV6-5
CASSYSPSGTDTQYF
TGTGCCAGCAGTTACTCTCCGTCGGGGACAGATACGCAGTATTTT
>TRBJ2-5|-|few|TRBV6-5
CASSYSTDTEETQYF
TGTGCCAGCAGTTACTCGACAGACACTGAAGAGACCCAGTACTTC
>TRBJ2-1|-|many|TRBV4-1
CASSQARTTAMDEQFF
TGCGCCAGCAGCCAAGCGAGGACTACCGCTATGGATGAGCAGTTCTTC
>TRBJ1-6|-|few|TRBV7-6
CASSLLRGNSPLHF
TGTGCCAGCAGCCTCCTCCGAGGGAACTCACCCCTCCACTTT
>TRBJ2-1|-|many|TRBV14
CASSLQGIYNEQFF
TGTGCCAGCAGCCTACAGGGTATTTACAATGAGCAGTTCTTC
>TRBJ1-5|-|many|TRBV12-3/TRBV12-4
CASSFVNQPQHF
TGTGCCAGCAGTTTCGTAAATCAGCCCCAGCATTTT
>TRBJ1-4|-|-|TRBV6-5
CASGTVEKLFF
TGTGCCAGTGGGACGGTTGAAAAACTGTTTTTT
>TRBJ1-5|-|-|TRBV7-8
CASSLGNNQPQHF
TGTGCCAGCAGCCTCGGGAACAATCAGCCCCAGCATTTT
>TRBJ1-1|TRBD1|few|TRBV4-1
CASSQGQGKAFF
TGCGCCAGCAGCCAAGGACAGGGGAAAGCTTTCTTT
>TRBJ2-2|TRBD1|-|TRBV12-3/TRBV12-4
CASSLGQGVPGELFF
TGTGCCAGCAGTTTAGGGCAGGGGGTCCCCGGGGAGCTGTTTTTT
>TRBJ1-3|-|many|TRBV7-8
CASSSIRGTLSGNTIYF
TGTGCCAGCAGCTCAATCCGGGGCACCCTCTCTGGAAACACCATATATTTT
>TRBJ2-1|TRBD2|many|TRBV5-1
CASSSGLAGNEQFF
TGTGCCAGCAGCTCAGGACTAGCGGGGAATGAGCAGTTCTTC
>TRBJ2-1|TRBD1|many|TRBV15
CATSRAGQGDEQFF
TGTGCCACCAGCAGAGCCGGACAGGGCGATGAGCAGTTCTTC
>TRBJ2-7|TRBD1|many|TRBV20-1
CSAKGGSYEQYF
TGCAGTGCTAAAGGGGGCTCTTACGAGCAGTACTTC
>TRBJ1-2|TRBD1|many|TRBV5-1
CASSLTGQETGGYTF
TGCGCCAGCAGCTTGACGGGACAGGAGACGGGTGGCTACACCTTC
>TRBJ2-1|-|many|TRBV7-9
CASSLVRMSYNEQFF
TGTGCCAGCAGCCTAGTGAGGATGTCCTACAATGAGCAGTTCTTC
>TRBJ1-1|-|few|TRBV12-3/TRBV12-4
CASTFQLQGRGAEAFF
TGTGCCAGCACCTTCCAGTTACAGGGCCGGGGGGCTGAAGCTTTCTTT
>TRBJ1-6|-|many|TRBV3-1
CASSQYGDSPLHF
TGTGCCAGCAGCCAATACGGAGATTCACCCCTCCACTTT
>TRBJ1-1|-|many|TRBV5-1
CASRNDTGQTTEAFF
TGCGCCAGCAGAAACGATACGGGACAAACAACTGAAGCTTTCTTT
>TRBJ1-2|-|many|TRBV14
CASSVGPGGYTF
TGTGCCAGCAGCGTGGGGCCGGGTGGCTACACCTTC
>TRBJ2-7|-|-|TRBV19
CASSRRTAPSYEQYF
TGTGCCAGTAGTAGGAGGACTGCTCCCTCCTACGAGCAGTACTTC
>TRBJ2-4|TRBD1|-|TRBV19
CATHDRAAMAKNIQYF
TGTGCCACCCACGACAGGGCGGCAATGGCCAAAAACATTCAGTACTTC
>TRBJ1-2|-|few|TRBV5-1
CASSLTGPWGYTF
TGCGCCAGCAGCTTGACAGGCCCCTGGGGCTACACCTTC